This T cell receptor beta chain was obtained from a study of blood T cell repertoires in COVID-19. Overall study: COVID-19 samples, acute and convalescent, were from the United States, Italy and Spain.

Authors' analysis steps: Using reference gene primer amplification, nucleated cell counts were estimated. Assay used: immunoSEQ multiplex PCR; TCRdb lists only in-frame clones, some missing. D and trimming come from the DNA, and the V and J calls and clone size come from that table. Of about 150,000 clones detected, 80% appear once; the ten largest clones hold about 0.58%. Germline V gene lookup returns CDR1 MGHRA and CDR2 YSYEKL. The CDR3 loop spans 20 amino acids. V lost 0 bases and J lost 5, with 28 bases in between. Input material: peripheral blood. The sequence was obtained from a man between 60 and 75 years old with acute or convalescent COVID-19. The rearrangement joins TRBV4-1 to TRBJ1-1; no clear D gene. CDR3 sequence reads: CASSQETGPMIRREATEAFF. CDR3 sequence (DNA): TGCGCCAGCAGCCAAGAAACCGGTCCTATGATAAGGAGGGAAGCGACTGAAGCTTTCTTT.